This entry lists 32 T cell receptor beta chains sequenced from one sample in a study of Tregs in tolerant kidney transplant recipients. Sequenced by immunoSEQ multiplex PCR; TCRdb stores in-frame clones only, minus some. The table shows tens of thousands of clones, with 95% to 98% occurring only once. Sequencing used CD4+ T cells from blood, obtained before the transplant. The receptors derive from a human donor who received a combined kidney and bone marrow transplant.

This chain uses TRBV27 with TRBJ2-7; perhaps TRBD1 as D (6 bases). V dropped 5 bases and J dropped 6 bases, with 17 bases sitting between them. CDR1 is MNHEY and CDR2 is SMNVEV in the germline V gene (reference sequence). The CDR3 contains 14 residues. The CDR3 DNA reads as TGTGCCAGCAGTATCCACAGGGAATCGGGCGAGCAGTACTTC. Protein: CASSIHRESGEQYF.

The gene calls are TRBV4-2 and TRBJ2-3, with 10 bases matching TRBD2. The CDR3 contains 18 residues. V dropped 4 bases and J dropped 2; count of bases not matched to a gene: 12. Germline V CDR1 and CDR2: LGHNA, YNFKEQ. CDR3 in amino acids: CASSRLLSGGAPTDTQYF. The CDR3 coding sequence is TGTGCCAGCAGCCGCCTACTGAGCGGGGGGGCGCCCACAGATACGCAGTATTTT.

The chain joins TRBV29-1 to TRBJ1-2; tentative D call: TRBD1 (6 bases). Germline V CDR1 and CDR2: SQVTM, ANQGSEA. The CDR3 consists of 15 residues. V shed 1 base and J shed 4 bases, with 16 bases lying between them. The CDR3 region has the DNA TGCAGCGTTGAAGGCCGACAGGTTGTCGGCTATGGCTACACCTTC. This translates into CSVEGRQVVGYGYTF.

The chain employs TRBV6-5 and TRBJ2-5; TRBD2 is a possible D gene (7 bases). The germline V and J ends were trimmed by 0 bases and 3 bases, with 11 bases remaining between them. Germline assignment: CDR1 MNHEY and CDR2 SVGAGI. This CDR3 is built from 15 residues. The CDR3 loop reads CASSYSRGGEETQYF. The CDR3 DNA reads TGTGCCAGCAGTTACTCGCGAGGGGGGGAAGAGACCCAGTACTTC.

This clone showed up just once. Here the CDR3 reads CASSSPGQGETQYF. In DNA form, the CDR3 reads TGTGCCAGCAGCTCCCCGGGACAGGGGGAGACCCAGTACTTC. The chain joins TRBV5-6 to TRBJ2-5; 10 nucleotides match TRBD1. There are 14 residues in the CDR3. The germline V gene encodes CDR1 SGHDT and CDR2 YYEEEE. V gave up 3 bases and J gave up 5 bases; unmatched junction bases: 4. The full variable domain, in which reference TRBV5-6 and TRBJ2-5 provide the parts outside the CDR3, is DAGVTQSPTHLIKTRGQQVTLRCSPKSGHDTVSWYQQALGQGPQFIFQYYEEEERQRGNFPDRFSGHQFPNYSSELNVNALLLGDSALYLCASSSPGQGETQYFGPGTRLLVL.

The V and J genes are TRBV25-1 and TRBJ2-1; 8 bases map to TRBD1. CDR3 length: 15 amino acids. V was pared by 6 bases and J by 8 bases, with 12 bases of the junction left unmatched. Germline values: CDR1 MGHDK, CDR2 SYGVNS. The CDR3 sequence: CASSERRTGSDEQFF. For the CDR3, the DNA is TGTGCCAGCAGCGAGCGTAGGACAGGGAGCGATGAGCAGTTCTTC.

The rearrangement uses TRBV11-3 and TRBJ2-7, with a possible D match to TRBD2 (6 bases). The CDR3 totals 16 residues. Germline V gene data show CDR1 as SGHNT and CDR2 as YENEEA. V was shortened by 3 bases and J by 4 bases, with 19 bases between the two germline ends. The CDR3 region is CASSFQHSGDDYEQYF. Here the CDR3 DNA reads TGTGCCAGCAGCTTTCAGCACTCGGGGGACGATTACGAGCAGTACTTC.

This clone was recorded once. This chain uses TRBV7-3 with TRBJ2-2; 7 nucleotides align to TRBD1. CDR3 length equals 15 residues. The germline V gene has CDR1 SGHTA and CDR2 FQGTGA. After removal of 6 bases from V and 4 bases from J, the junction contained 8 bases not matched to a gene. The CDR3 region has the DNA TGTGCCAGCAGTAGTGACAGGGCTCCCACCGGGGAGCTGTTTTTT. Protein product: CASSSDRAPTGELFF.

The chain carries TRBV10-3 and TRBJ1-4; maybe TRBD1 (5 bases). Germline loops: CDR1 ENHRY, CDR2 SYGVKD. V lost 1 base, J lost 8 bases, and 14 bases lay in between. The CDR3 extends over 15 amino acids. The CDR3 DNA is TGTGCCATCAGTGAGTTGGGGGGAGTTAACGAAAAACTGTTTTTT. It translates to CAISELGGVNEKLFF.

This chain uses TRBV11-2 with TRBJ1-2; D is perhaps TRBD1 (5 bases). From germline, CDR1 is SGHAT and CDR2 FQNNGV. The CDR3 spans 14 residues. Trimming removed 8 bases at V and 5 bases at J, with 18 bases between. The DNA of the CDR3 is TGTGCCAGCTCCGGGGGGAGTAGGCTTTATGGCTACACCTTC. Translated, it gives CASSGGSRLYGYTF.

The chain has TRBV5-1 and TRBJ2-1; D gene unclear. Germline lookup yields CDR1 SGHRS and CDR2 YFSETQ. CDR3 length: 17 amino acids. V was shortened by 3 bases and J by 7 bases, with 23 bases between the two germline ends. Here the CDR3 reads CASSSHIRGPFKNEQFF. The DNA for the CDR3 is TGCGCCAGCAGCTCCCATATCCGAGGTCCCTTCAAGAATGAGCAGTTCTTC.

This chain connects TRBV28 to TRBJ2-7; maybe TRBD1 (6 bases). The V gene lost 4 bases and the J gene lost 2 bases, with 18 bases spanning the gap. This CDR3 is 16 amino acids long. The V gene's germline CDR1 is MDHEN and CDR2 SYDVKM. The CDR3 DNA sequence: TGTGCCAGCAGTTCTACACATCAGGGGACCCCCTACGAGCAGTACTTC. Protein product: CASSSTHQGTPYEQYF.

The J gene is TRBJ1-2, the V gene TRBV6-5, with a weak D call TRBD1 (6 bases). Germline assignment: CDR1 MNHEY and CDR2 SVGAGI. V was shortened by 10 bases and J by 8 bases, with 23 bases between the two germline ends. This CDR3 contains 14 residues. CDR3 residues: CATLRARQVSGYTF. The DNA for the CDR3 is TGTGCCACCCTTAGGGCCAGACAGGTTTCCGGCTACACCTTC.

V usage is TRBV9 and J usage is TRBJ2-1; 8 positions match TRBD1. The germline V gene has CDR1 SGDLS and CDR2 YYNGEE. CDR3 length: 15 residues. J was trimmed by 3 bases and V by 3 bases; bases with no gene match: 5. The CDR3 sequence: CASSGDRGFYNEQFF. CDR3 nucleotide sequence: TGTGCCAGCAGCGGAGACAGGGGATTCTACAATGAGCAGTTCTTC.

The chain links TRBV28 to TRBJ2-1; D perhaps matches TRBD2 (6 bases). V lost 4 bases to trimming and J lost 11 bases, with 18 bases between them. Germline V lookup: CDR1 MDHEN, CDR2 SYDVKM. The CDR3 consists of 14 residues. CDR3 nucleotides: TGTGCCAGCAGTTCGCGGGACCCAGCAATGCAGCAGTTCTTC. Translating it yields CASSSRDPAMQQFF.

This chain joins TRBV5-6 and TRBJ2-4; TRBD1 aligns across 7 bases. J gave up 1 base and V 0 bases, and 4 bases lay outside the gene matches. Germline-derived CDR1 and CDR2 are SGHDT and YYEEEE. The CDR3 length is 16 residues. CDR3 sequence (DNA): TGTGCCAGCAGCTTGGGGACAGGTTGGGCCAAAAACATTCAGTACTTC. Translating it yields CASSLGTGWAKNIQYF.

The rearrangement uses TRBV19 and TRBJ2-5; 10 nucleotides match TRBD2. Looked up from germline, CDR1 is LNHDA and CDR2 is SQIVND (reference sequence). The CDR3 extends over 14 amino acids. V lost 4 bases to trimming and J lost 5 bases; unmatched junction nucleotides: 4. The CDR3 DNA reads TGTGCCAGTAGTAAAGCGGGGGGGGAGGAGACCCAGTACTTC. Amino acids: CASSKAGGEETQYF.

This chain uses TRBV19 with TRBJ2-3; TRBD2 matches 11 bases. Per the germline V gene, CDR1 is LNHDA and CDR2 is SQIVND (reference sequence). The J segment lost 3 bases and the V segment lost 3 bases, leaving 8 bases of the junction unmatched. CDR3 size: 17 residues. The CDR3 coding sequence is TGTGCCAGTAGTATCTCTGGGCCTAGCGGGGGGACAGATACGCAGTATTTT. This gives the protein CASSISGPSGGTDTQYF.

This chain joins TRBV4-1 and TRBJ2-3; D not certain. The CDR3 is made up of 16 amino acids. Germline V lookup: CDR1 MGHRA, CDR2 YSYEKL. Trimming removed 4 bases at V and 2 bases at J, with 16 bases between. The CDR3 coding sequence is TGCGCCAGCAGCCTATCCCCCCCAGGAAACACAGATACGCAGTATTTT. Translating it yields CASSLSPPGNTDTQYF.

The rearrangement joins TRBV14 to TRBJ2-7; maybe TRBD1 (5 bases). V dropped 3 bases and J dropped 5 bases, with 17 bases sitting between them. Germline CDR1 SGHDN, CDR2 FVKESK. The CDR3 is 15 amino acids. CDR3 DNA sequence: TGTGCCAGCAGCCATGCAGGGAAGTCTTGGCACGAGCAGTACTTC. It specifies CASSHAGKSWHEQYF.

This chain links TRBV5-1 with TRBJ2-7, with 13 bases aligning to TRBD2. The V gene's germline CDR1 is SGHRS and CDR2 YFSETQ. There are 15 residues in the CDR3. The ends lost 4 bases at V and 2 bases at J; junction bases unmatched: 3. Here the CDR3 DNA reads TGCGCCAGCAGCGCGGGACTAGCGGGGACCTACGAGCAGTACTTC. Amino acids: CASSAGLAGTYEQYF.

The chain joins TRBV6-5 to TRBJ1-1; possible D gene TRBD1, 6 bases. Germline V gene data show CDR1 as MNHEY and CDR2 as SVGAGI. V lost 1 base and J lost 7, with 13 bases in between. The CDR3 has 14 amino acids. This CDR3 is CASSYFETGIEAFF. In nucleotides, the CDR3 is TGTGCCAGCAGTTACTTCGAAACAGGGATTGAAGCTTTCTTT.

The rearrangement joins TRBV5-1 to TRBJ2-2; D unclear. This CDR3 has 14 residues. The germline gives CDR1 SGHRS, CDR2 YFSETQ. The V and J ends lost 1 base and 4 bases respectively, with 8 bases between them. CDR3 amino acids: CASSLSVGTGELFF. CDR3 DNA: TGCGCCAGCAGCTTGAGTGTCGGCACCGGGGAGCTGTTTTTT.

V usage is TRBV7-9 and J usage is TRBJ2-1, with 7 bases fitting TRBD1. Per germline, CDR1 SEHNR and CDR2 FQNEAQ (reference sequence). The J segment lost 16 bases and the V segment lost 5 bases, leaving 11 bases of the junction unmatched. The CDR3 spans 12 residues. The CDR3 DNA sequence: TGTGCCAGCAGCGAAGTCACAGGGGTCGCTTTCTTC. Residues: CASSEVTGVAFF.

J is TRBJ1-1 and V is TRBV15, with D possibly being TRBD1 (5 bases). CDR3 size: 13 residues. Germline CDR1 is LNHNV and CDR2 is YYDKDF (reference sequence). Trimming took off 6 bases at V and 3 bases at J, with 11 bases between the two ends. CDR3 region: CATSGEQDTEAFF. In DNA form, the CDR3 reads TGTGCCACCAGTGGAGAACAGGACACTGAAGCTTTCTTT. The entire variable domain, with the rest obtained from reference TRBV15 and TRBJ1-1, is as follows: DAMVIQNPRYQVTQFGKPVTLSCSQTLNHNVMYWYQQKSSQAPKLLFHYYDKDFNNEADTPDNFQSRRPNTSFCFLDIRSPGLGDTAMYLCATSGEQDTEAFFGQGTRLTVV.

This sequence joins TRBV15 and TRBJ2-3; weak D call: TRBD1 (5 bases). The germline V and J ends were trimmed by 1 base and 2 bases, with 13 bases remaining between them. The CDR3 has 16 amino acids. Germline V lookup: CDR1 LNHNV, CDR2 YYDKDF (reference sequence). This chain's CDR3 is CATSRAPVGVTDTQYF. The CDR3 DNA follows: TGTGCCACCAGCAGAGCTCCGGTAGGGGTCACAGATACGCAGTATTTT. Drawing the rest from reference TRBV15 and TRBJ2-3, the complete variable domain is DAMVIQNPRYQVTQFGKPVTLSCSQTLNHNVMYWYQQKSSQAPKLLFHYYDKDFNNEADTPDNFQSRRPNTSFCFLDIRSPGLGDTAMYLCATSRAPVGVTDTQYFGPGTRLTVL.

The chain combines TRBV6-6 with TRBJ1-5, with 8 bases that match TRBD1. This CDR3 comprises 15 residues. The germline CDR1 and CDR2 sequences are MNHNY and SVGAGI (reference sequence). Losses at the gene ends were 6 bases for V and 3 bases for J; bases not matched to a gene: 7. For the CDR3, the DNA is TGTGCCAGCAGAAACAGGGGGATTAACAATCAGCCCCAGCATTTT. Its translation is CASRNRGINNQPQHF.

This clone was observed a single time. The chain combines TRBV28 with TRBJ1-5; 8 bases agree with TRBD1. CDR3 length equals 17 residues. CDR1 and CDR2 from the germline V gene are MDHEN and SYDVKM. The V and J ends lost 4 bases and 5 bases, in that order; junction bases with no gene match: 13. CDR3 DNA sequence: TGTGCCAGCAGTTCGGGGGGACAGGCAACGTTCTATCAGCCCCAGCATTTT. It is translated as CASSSGGQATFYQPQHF.

V usage is TRBV5-6 and J usage is TRBJ1-5; 7 bases match TRBD1. The germline V gene has CDR1 SGHDT and CDR2 YYEEEE. The CDR3 sequence is 14 residues long. Trimming cost V 1 base and J 5 bases; bases outside gene matches: 3. The CDR3 spells CASSLKGADQPQHF. DNA of the CDR3: TGTGCCAGCAGCTTGAAGGGGGCAGATCAGCCCCAGCATTTT.

In DNA, the CDR3 is TGTGCCAGCAGCCCCCGGACTGGGGATGGCTACACCTTC. Residues: CASSPRTGDGYTF. The rearrangement joins TRBV9 to TRBJ1-2; the D is unclear. There are 13 residues in the CDR3. CDR1 SGDLS and CDR2 YYNGEE come from the germline V gene. V lost 4 bases and J 6 bases, leaving 13 bases between the germline ends.

The CDR3 nucleotides are TGTGCCAGCAGCTTAGACGGACAGGGGGCGTATCGCTCCTACAATGAGCAGTTCTTC. Residues: CASSLDGQGAYRSYNEQFF. V and J are TRBV5-8 and TRBJ2-1; TRBD1 matches at 11 bases. Germline CDR1 reads SGHTS; CDR2 reads YDEGEE. The V segment lost 2 bases and the J segment 0 bases; nucleotides outside the gene matches: 10. The CDR3 contains 19 residues.

The chain uses TRBV5-1 and TRBJ2-4; D uncertain. The V end was cut by 0 bases, the J end by 0 bases, with 10 bases between. This CDR3 has 16 amino acids. Germline V CDR1 and CDR2: SGHRS, YFSETQ. In nucleotides, the CDR3 is TGCGCCAGCAGCTTGGGACTTCTACTAGCCAAAAACATTCAGTACTTC. Its translation is CASSLGLLLAKNIQYF.